This entry lists 18 T cell receptor beta chains sequenced from one sample in a study of blood T cells in healthy people across ages. Through a sample-barcoded 5' primer and a J-beta primer mix, a second PCR was run for 7 to 11 cycles. TCRdb re-analysed the 5' RACE reads in MiXCR, keeping a single row per CDR3 protein. Of over 600,000 distinct CDR3 sequences in the sample, 35% to 60% were seen once. Sequencing was done on a sample of blood. The origin of the receptors is a man older than 75 in good health.

V gene TRBV18 combines with J gene TRBJ2-7, with D maybe TRBD2 (6 bases). Germline values: CDR1 KGHSH, CDR2 LQKENI. The CDR3 length is 15 residues. Deletions cut 2 bases from V and 2 bases from J, with 13 bases between. CDR3 bases: TGTGCCAGCTCACCAGGTTCAGGAGGGACCTACGAGCAGTACTTC. Encoded protein: CASSPGSGGTYEQYF.

The sample holds a few counts of this clonotype. The V and J genes are TRBV4-2 and TRBJ2-5; D is uncertain. Matching the DNA end better, TRBJ2-7 makes the J call doubtful. The CDR3 loop spans 14 amino acids. Germline CDR1 is LGHNA and CDR2 is YNFKEQ. CDR3 sequence reads: CASSQITGIYEQYF. The DNA for the CDR3 is TGTGCCAGCAGCCAAATAACCGGAATATACGAGCAGTACTTC.

The chain joins TRBV5-1 to TRBJ1-2; D remains ambiguous. CDR1 is SGHRS, CDR2 YFSETQ, per germline. V was cut by 3 bases and J by 1 base, with 10 bases left in between. This CDR3 comprises 14 residues. The CDR3 reads CASSSEMGNYGYTF. The CDR3 coding sequence is TGCGCCAGCAGCTCCGAAATGGGTAACTATGGCTACACCTTC.

The chain has TRBV21-1 and TRBJ1-1. TRBV21-1 is a documented pseudogene. The CDR3 is 13 residues long. Written as DNA, the CDR3 is TGTGCCAGCGGACCAGCTAGCGGGCTAGGAGCTTTCTTT. It encodes CASGPASGLGAFF.

The chain couples TRBV18 to TRBJ2-7; D is unclear. Germline V gives CDR1 KGHSH, CDR2 LQKENI. V lost 0 bases, J lost 4 bases, and 10 bases lay in between. This CDR3 comprises 14 residues. CDR3 coding DNA: TGTGCCAGCTCACCACCGTCCGGGCCGTACGAGCAGTACTTC. It specifies CASSPPSGPYEQYF.

The chain links TRBV5-1 to TRBJ2-5; 10 nucleotides match TRBD1. Germline CDR1 and CDR2: SGHRS and YFSETQ. The CDR3 is 15 amino acids. The V segment lost 3 bases and the J segment 5 bases; nucleotides outside the gene matches: 7. The DNA of the CDR3 is TGCGCCAGCAGCTCTGGGACAGGGGTGGTGGAGACCCAGTACTTC. It specifies CASSSGTGVVETQYF.

The chain combines TRBV6-5 with TRBJ2-7; 9 positions agree with TRBD2. CDR1 is MNHEY and CDR2 is SVGAGI in the germline V gene. This CDR3 contains 15 residues. V gave up 6 bases and J gave up 2 bases; unmatched junction bases: 8. The CDR3 loop is CASRTQAGGAYEQYF. In DNA form, the CDR3 reads TGTGCCAGCAGGACTCAAGCGGGGGGCGCCTACGAGCAGTACTTC.

For the CDR3, the DNA is TGTGCCAGCAGCGACCAGGGGGCGCCGAATCAGCCCCAGCATTTT. Amino acid sequence: CASSDQGAPNQPQHF. The rearrangement links TRBV7-2 to TRBJ1-5; TRBD1 aligns across 8 bases. The J segment lost 4 bases and the V segment lost 5 bases, leaving 7 bases of the junction unmatched. This CDR3 contains 15 residues. Looked up from germline, CDR1 is SGHTA and CDR2 is FQGNSA.

This clonotype was found a few times. V usage is TRBV9 and J usage is TRBJ2-3; 7 bases match TRBD2. CDR3 length: 15 amino acids. Losses at the gene ends were 0 bases for V and 5 bases for J; bases not matched to a gene: 6. Germline V gene lookup returns CDR1 SGDLS and CDR2 YYNGEE. CDR3 sequence reads: CASSVDAGEVDTQYF. The CDR3 DNA reads TGTGCCAGCAGCGTAGATGCGGGAGAGGTAGATACGCAGTATTTT.

The V call is TRBV20-1, the J call TRBJ2-4; 9 bases are shared with TRBD1. The CDR3 has 15 residues. CDR1 and CDR2 from the germline V gene are DFQATT and SNEGSKA (reference sequence). Trimming cost V 8 bases and J 3 bases; bases outside gene matches: 11. This CDR3 reads CSTVPGQGLKNIQYF. The DNA of the CDR3 is TGCAGTACTGTTCCGGGACAGGGCCTCAAAAACATTCAGTACTTC.

This clonotype has just a few counts. The chain employs TRBV7-2 and TRBJ2-1; 8 nucleotides align to TRBD1. The ends lost 6 bases at V and 9 bases at J; junction bases unmatched: 10. Germline assignment: CDR1 SGHTA and CDR2 FQGNSA. CDR3 length: 14 residues. CDR3 amino acids: CASSTDRGLGEQFF. CDR3 DNA sequence: TGTGCCAGCAGTACCGACAGGGGCCTGGGTGAGCAGTTCTTC.

The chain uses TRBV3-1 and TRBJ2-7, with TRBD1 matching over 7 bases. Unmatched junction bases numbered 4, after V lost 5 bases and J lost 3 bases. The germline CDR1 and CDR2 sequences are LGHDT and YNNKEL (reference sequence). The CDR3 runs 13 residues. CDR3 loop: CASSKTGIYEQYF. Written as DNA, the CDR3 is TGTGCCAGCAGCAAGACAGGGATCTACGAGCAGTACTTC.

This clonotype was counted a few times. This rearrangement joins TRBV20-1 to TRBJ2-1; D may correspond to TRBD1 or TRBD2 (5 bases each). The V end was cut by 5 bases, the J end by 7 bases, with 18 bases between. Germline assignment: CDR1 DFQATT and CDR2 SNEGSKA (reference sequence). The CDR3 contains 14 residues. CDR3 sequence reads: CSAYTRDAGNEQFF. The CDR3 DNA sequence: TGCAGTGCTTACACCAGGGACGCGGGTAATGAGCAGTTCTTC.

This chain joins TRBV6-5 and TRBJ2-1; 9 bases line up with TRBD1. V lost 6 bases, J lost 7 bases, and 7 bases stayed unmatched. In germline, CDR1 is MNHEY, CDR2 SVGAGI. The length of the CDR3 is 14 residues. As DNA, the CDR3 is TGTGCCAGCAGCGAGGGGACAGGGAGAAATGAGCAGTTCTTC. It is translated as CASSEGTGRNEQFF.

The chain has TRBV10-3 and TRBJ2-7; D remains ambiguous. The CDR3 contains 11 residues. The V gene's germline CDR1 is ENHRY and CDR2 SYGVKD. With 3 bases removed from V and 4 bases from J, the gap between germline ends came to 4 bases. The CDR3 here is CAISEEYEQYF. The CDR3 nucleotides are TGTGCCATCAGTGAAGAGTACGAGCAGTACTTC.

This clonotype came up once. The rearrangement links TRBV20-1 to TRBJ2-5; unclear D gene. Germline V CDR1 and CDR2: DFQATT, SNEGSKA (reference sequence). The CDR3 runs 10 residues. In nucleotides, the CDR3 is TGCAGCGGAACTGGGGAGACCCAGTACTTC. Its translation: CSGTGETQYF.

Worth noting for this clonotype: A clone one base away is much larger, so this may be a read error. This chain uses TRBV5-1 with TRBJ2-1; the match to TRBD2 covers 10 bases. The trim removed 3 bases at V and 9 bases at J, leaving 9 bases unmatched. The CDR3 sequence is 15 residues long. Germline CDR1 SGHRS, CDR2 YFSETQ. CDR3 nucleotide sequence: TGCGCCAGCAGCTCGGCCAGCGGGAGGGCAGGTGAGCAGTTCTTC. Its translation: CASSSASGRAGEQFF.

The chain links TRBV11-1 to TRBJ2-5; a weak D match, TRBD2 (6 bases). The CDR3 consists of 16 residues. Between the trimmed V and J ends, which lost 3 bases and 11 bases, there was a span of 25 bases. Per the germline V gene, CDR1 is SGHAT and CDR2 is FQDESV (reference sequence). DNA of the CDR3: TGTGCCAGCAGCTTCCACGGAGGGCCGAGATACAATGAGCAGTACTTC. Protein product: CASSFHGGPRYNEQYF.